A single sample is the source of the 17 T cell receptor beta chains below, sequenced in a study of shared clonotypes between healthy human individuals. Sequencing was performed with immunoSEQ multiplex PCR; in TCRdb, only in-frame clones are kept and a portion is missing. The table has some 2,000,000 clones, 85% to 95% seen once. The sequencing input was naive CD4+ T cells sorted from blood. Specified subset: CD45RA+ positively selected. These TCRs come from a man younger than 35 in good health.

This sequence joins TRBV19 and TRBJ1-6; possible D gene TRBD1, 5 bases. Trimming took 3 bases from V and 6 from J, leaving 9 bases between them. Germline assignment: CDR1 LNHDA and CDR2 SQIVND (reference sequence). The CDR3 length is 14 residues. CDR3 bases: TGTGCCAGTAGTATTCGGGGGTCTAATTCACCCCTCCACTTT. Translated: CASSIRGSNSPLHF.

This clone was seen more than once but under ten times. The chain recombines TRBV28 with TRBJ1-6; TRBD1 is a possible D gene (5 bases). The CDR3 spans 12 residues. V was shortened by 4 bases and J by 18 bases, with 16 bases between the two germline ends. Germline values: CDR1 MDHEN, CDR2 SYDVKM. The CDR3 region is CASSSLQGFPHF. CDR3 in DNA: TGTGCCAGCAGTTCCCTTCAGGGTTTTCCCCACTTT.

J is TRBJ1-2 and V is TRBV2; weak D call: TRBD1 (6 bases). Trimming took 4 bases from V and 5 from J, leaving 14 bases between them. This CDR3 spans 14 amino acids. Germline CDR1 is SNHLY and CDR2 is FYNNEI. The CDR3 loop reads CASSGGSQGYGYTF. CDR3 nucleotides: TGTGCCAGCAGTGGAGGGAGCCAGGGGTATGGCTACACCTTC.

V and J are TRBV18 and TRBJ1-2; tentative D call: TRBD1 (6 bases). Germline CDR1 is KGHSH and CDR2 is LQKENI. The CDR3 runs to 15 residues. Trimming stripped 4 bases from V and 2 bases from J, with 14 bases between. The CDR3 region is CASSQAGTPNYGYTF. Written as DNA, the CDR3 is TGTGCCAGCTCACAGGCCGGGACACCAAACTATGGCTACACCTTC.

The rearrangement uses TRBV11-2 and TRBJ2-2; D gene unclear. Trimming left V 1 base short and J 4 bases short, with 1 base between. Per the germline V gene, CDR1 is SGHAT and CDR2 is FQNNGV. The CDR3 is 12 residues long. The chain's CDR3 is CASSLVTGELFF. CDR3 coding DNA: TGTGCCAGCAGCTTAGTCACCGGGGAGCTGTTTTTT.

The chain is built from TRBV7-2 and TRBJ2-6; perhaps TRBD1 as D (6 bases). The V end was cut by 6 bases, the J end by 0 bases, with 12 bases between. The CDR3 extends over 16 amino acids. Germline V gene data show CDR1 as SGHTA and CDR2 as FQGNSA. The CDR3 DNA follows: TGTGCCAGCAGTTTAACAGGGAACTCTGGGGCCAACGTCCTGACTTTC. Its protein is CASSLTGNSGANVLTF.

The count of this clone is one. This chain connects TRBV4-3 to TRBJ2-5; 7 bases map to TRBD1. CDR3 length equals 15 residues. The V gene's germline CDR1 is LGHNA and CDR2 YSLEER. V was pared by 4 bases and J by 2 bases, with 7 bases of the junction left unmatched. This CDR3 is CASSLTGTEQETQYF. CDR3 in DNA: TGCGCCAGCAGCCTGACCGGGACAGAGCAAGAGACCCAGTACTTC.

This rearrangement joins TRBV6-5 to TRBJ1-5, with D maybe TRBD1 (6 bases). The CDR3 spans 13 residues. Germline V CDR1 and CDR2: MNHEY, SVGAGI. The V end was cut by 2 bases, the J end by 11 bases, with 13 bases between. The CDR3 spells CASSYSQGKAQHF. The CDR3 DNA reads TGTGCCAGCAGTTACAGTCAGGGGAAGGCCCAGCATTTT.

The gene calls are TRBV2 and TRBJ1-1; maybe TRBD1 (6 bases). Germline V CDR1 and CDR2: SNHLY, FYNNEI. Trimming took 9 bases from V and 1 from J, leaving 12 bases between them. The CDR3 contains 13 residues. CDR3 sequence reads: CARTGAKNTEAFF. For the CDR3, the DNA is TGTGCCAGAACGGGGGCGAAGAACACTGAAGCTTTCTTT. Full variable domain (rest looked up from reference TRBV2 and TRBJ1-1): EPEVTQTPSHQVTQMGQEVILRCVPISNHLYFYWYRQILGQKVEFLVSFYNNEISEKSEIFDDQFSVERPDGSNFTLKIRSTKLEDSAMYFCARTGAKNTEAFFGQGTRLTVV.

V gene TRBV6-6 combines with J gene TRBJ1-3; the D is unclear. The CDR3 is 13 residues long. V lost 7 bases, J lost 4 bases, and 11 bases lay in between. In germline, CDR1 is MNHNY, CDR2 SVGAGI (reference sequence). The CDR3 sequence is CASTYTQGNTIYF. The DNA of the CDR3 is TGTGCCAGCACCTATACCCAGGGAAACACCATATATTTT.

The chain links TRBV7-3 to TRBJ2-5; 9 bases match TRBD1. This CDR3 region has 16 residues. V dropped 5 bases and J dropped 3; count of bases not matched to a gene: 10. Germline CDR1 is SGHTA and CDR2 is FQGTGA. Here the CDR3 reads CASSLLGQGTEETQYF. DNA of the CDR3: TGTGCCAGCAGCCTATTGGGACAGGGAACGGAAGAGACCCAGTACTTC.

V usage is TRBV28 and J usage is TRBJ2-2, with 8 positions matching TRBD2. The CDR3 totals 15 residues. J lost 6 bases, V lost 6 bases, and 9 bases had no gene match. CDR1 is MDHEN and CDR2 is SYDVKM in the germline V gene. CDR3 DNA sequence: TGTGCCAGCAGACAGCCGGGACTAGAGGCCGGGGAGCTGTTTTTT. It codes for CASRQPGLEAGELFF.

The gene calls are TRBV5-1 and TRBJ1-3; D call uncertain. The V and J ends lost 0 bases and 4 bases respectively, with 14 bases between them. CDR3 length: 16 amino acids. CDR1 and CDR2 (germline): SGHRS, YFSETQ. CDR3 sequence (DNA): TGCGCCAGCAGCTTGGGGCCCTCGGGAGTCGGAAACACCATATATTTT. Translated: CASSLGPSGVGNTIYF.

This rearrangement joins TRBV6-4 to TRBJ2-3; D is undetermined. The CDR3 loop spans 13 amino acids. The V gene lost 6 bases and the J gene lost 2 bases, with 9 bases spanning the gap. Germline CDR1 and CDR2: MRHNA and SNTAGT. This CDR3 is CASSMVPTDTQYF. CDR3 nucleotides: TGTGCCAGCAGCATGGTTCCCACAGATACGCAGTATTTT.

This chain joins TRBV25-1 and TRBJ2-1; 8 bases agree with TRBD1. The length of the CDR3 is 16 residues. Germline CDR1 MGHDK, CDR2 SYGVNS. Trimming removed 3 bases from V and 3 bases from J; junction bases left unmatched: 7. CDR3 DNA sequence: TGTGCCAGCAGTGATACCAGGGGGCGTCTCTACAATGAGCAGTTCTTC. Translation gives CASSDTRGRLYNEQFF.

This clone occurred once. This chain links TRBV14 with TRBJ2-7; D tentatively reads TRBD1 or TRBD2 (5 bases each). CDR3 length equals 16 residues. CDR1 is SGHDN and CDR2 is FVKESK in the germline V gene. Trimming removed 0 bases at V and 3 bases at J, with 15 bases between. The CDR3 spells CASSQEGTRAYYEQYF. The DNA of the CDR3 is TGTGCCAGCAGCCAAGAAGGGACGAGGGCCTACTACGAGCAGTACTTC.

The rearrangement uses TRBV7-8 and TRBJ1-6; no reliable D call. The CDR3 has 15 amino acids. CDR1 is SGHVS, CDR2 FQNEAQ, per germline. V lost 1 base and J 10 bases, leaving 14 bases between the germline ends. CDR3 residues: CASSLGSGMGSPLHF. CDR3 in DNA: TGTGCCAGCAGCTTAGGGTCGGGGATGGGGTCACCCCTCCACTTT.